Listed below are T cell receptor beta chains from one sample, sequenced in a study of blood T cells in healthy people across ages. TCRdb reprocessed the 5' RACE reads with MiXCR, giving one entry per CDR3 protein. The table lists about 900,000 distinct CDR3 sequences, under 80% of them singletons, with around a quarter in the top ten. The sequencing input was blood. Every receptor here comes from a young man in good health. The CDR3 runs from the conserved cysteine through the conserved F or W. A D gene is named only where the DNA matches it firmly. Expanded clones are given a class, and other clones once, few, many or no size at all.

CDR3aa | CDR3nt | j_gene | d_gene | v_gene | abundance
CASSLAVPSSADTQYF | TGCGCCAGCAGCTTGGCCGTTCCGTCTAGCGCAGATACGCAGTATTTT | TRBJ2-3 | . | TRBV5-1 | .
CASSPPPGTGVVHEQYF | TGTGCCAGCAGCCCTCCCCCGGGGACAGGGGTTGTGCACGAGCAGTACTTC | TRBJ2-7 | TRBD1 | TRBV4-2 | .
CATQDRPNQPQHF | TGTGCCACCCAGGACAGACCCAATCAGCCCCAGCATTTT | TRBJ1-5 | . | TRBV27 | .
CASTWGRVGNEQFF | TGTGCCAGCACCTGGGGGAGGGTTGGCAATGAGCAGTTCTTC | TRBJ2-1 | TRBD2 | TRBV12-3/TRBV12-4 | .
CASSLVWQETQYF | TGCGCCAGCAGCTTGGTGTGGCAAGAGACCCAGTACTTC | TRBJ2-5 | . | TRBV5-1 | .
CASSVDRTGESYEQYF | TGTGCCAGCAGCGTAGATCGGACAGGGGAGTCCTACGAGCAGTACTTC | TRBJ2-7 | TRBD1 | TRBV9 | .
CASSLGRAGVHEQFF | TGTGCCAGCAGCCTGGGCCGAGCGGGGGTCCATGAGCAGTTCTTC | TRBJ2-1 | TRBD2 | TRBV14 | .
CSAIAGGHGNEQFF | TGCAGTGCCATAGCGGGGGGGCATGGCAATGAGCAGTTCTTC | TRBJ2-1 | TRBD2 | TRBV20-1 | many
CASSQDGVTVDTQYF | TGTGCCAGCAGCCAAGATGGGGTTACCGTAGATACGCAGTATTTT | TRBJ2-3 | . | TRBV14 | .
CASSLESGGAGETQYF | TGCGCCAGCAGCTTGGAGAGCGGGGGGGCCGGAGAGACCCAGTACTTC | TRBJ2-5 | TRBD2 | TRBV5-1 | .
CASSSSNTEAFF | TGTGCCAGCAGCTCTTCAAACACTGAAGCTTTCTTT | TRBJ1-1 | . | TRBV7-9 | few
CASSSISGGIYNEQFF | TGTGCCAGCAGCTCTATTAGCGGGGGGATATACAATGAGCAGTTCTTC | TRBJ2-1 | TRBD2 | TRBV7-9 | .
CSVERQDNYEQYF | TGCAGCGTGGAACGACAGGATAACTACGAGCAGTACTTC | TRBJ2-7 | . | TRBV29-1 | .
CASSLDGQGSEKLFF | TGTGCCAGCAGTTTAGATGGCCAGGGAAGTGAAAAACTGTTTTTT | TRBJ1-4 | . | TRBV27 | .
CASSLEQASSYEQYF | TGTGCCAGCAGCTTGGAGCAGGCGAGCTCCTACGAGCAGTACTTC | TRBJ2-7 | . | TRBV5-6 | few
CASSLGSPGSYNEQFF | TGTGCCAGCAGTCTAGGGTCGCCAGGTTCCTACAATGAGCAGTTCTTC | TRBJ2-1 | . | TRBV12-3/TRBV12-4 | .
CASSSRDRGLYEQFF | TGTGCCAGCAGCTCCCGGGACAGGGGGCTATATGAGCAGTTCTTC | TRBJ2-1 | TRBD1 | TRBV13 | many
CVSSFRDSEQYF | TGTGTCAGCAGCTTTAGGGATTCCGAGCAGTACTTC | TRBJ2-7 | . | TRBV7-9 | .
CASSEWVSYTGELFF | TGTGCCAGCAGTGAATGGGTCAGCTACACCGGGGAGCTGTTTTTT | TRBJ2-2 | . | TRBV25-1 | once
CAISEEGGSETPQYF | TGTGCCATCAGTGAGGAGGGGGGCTCGGAAACACCCCAGTACTTC | TRBJ2-5 | . | TRBV10-3 | once
CASSTRDRASNQPQHF | TGTGCCAGCAGCACCAGGGACAGGGCGAGCAATCAGCCCCAGCATTTT | TRBJ1-5 | TRBD1 | TRBV5-6 | .
CASSLMEGAAYEQYF | TGTGCCAGCAGCTTAATGGAGGGGGCTGCCTACGAGCAGTACTTC | TRBJ2-7 | . | TRBV7-2 | .
CASSQEWWDEQFF | TGTGCCAGCAGCCAAGAATGGTGGGATGAGCAGTTCTTC | TRBJ2-1 | . | TRBV3-1 | few
CATSAEYGGAEQETQYF | TGTGCCACCAGTGCGGAATACGGGGGGGCGGAGCAAGAGACCCAGTACTTC | TRBJ2-5 | TRBD2 | TRBV24-1 | .
CATSRDREANYGYTF | TGTGCCACCAGCAGAGATCGCGAGGCGAACTATGGCTACACCTTC | TRBJ1-2 | . | TRBV15 | .
CASSPTGAGNIQYF | TGTGCCAGCTCACCAACCGGGGCTGGAAACATTCAGTACTTC | TRBJ2-4 | . | TRBV18 | .
CASSQDMGQGSYEQYF | TGTGCCAGCAGCCAAGATATGGGACAGGGATCCTACGAGCAGTACTTC | TRBJ2-7 | TRBD1 | TRBV3-1 | .
CASSASSGFLNEQFF | TGTGCCAGCAGCGCCTCCTCGGGGTTTCTAAATGAGCAGTTCTTC | TRBJ2-1 | . | TRBV7-2 | many
CASSYDMANEQFF | TGTGCCAGCAGCTACGACATGGCGAATGAGCAGTTCTTC | TRBJ2-1 | . | TRBV7-8 | .